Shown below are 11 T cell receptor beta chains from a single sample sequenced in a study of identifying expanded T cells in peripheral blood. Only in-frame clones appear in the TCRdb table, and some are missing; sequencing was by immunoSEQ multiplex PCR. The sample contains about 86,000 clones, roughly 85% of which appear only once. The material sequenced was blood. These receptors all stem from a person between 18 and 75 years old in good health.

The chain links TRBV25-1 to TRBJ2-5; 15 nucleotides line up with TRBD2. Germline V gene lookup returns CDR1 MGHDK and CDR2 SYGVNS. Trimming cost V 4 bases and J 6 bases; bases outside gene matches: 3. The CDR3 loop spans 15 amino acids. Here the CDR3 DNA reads TGTGCCAGCAGTGGGGGACTAGCGGGGGGAAAGACCCAGTACTTC. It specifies CASSGGLAGGKTQYF. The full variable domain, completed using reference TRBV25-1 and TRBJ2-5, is EADIYQTPRYLVIGTGKKITLECSQTMGHDKMYWYQQDPGMELHLIHYSYGVNSTEKGDLSSESTVSRIRTEHFPLTLESARPSHTSQYLCASSGGLAGGKTQYFGPGTRLLVL.

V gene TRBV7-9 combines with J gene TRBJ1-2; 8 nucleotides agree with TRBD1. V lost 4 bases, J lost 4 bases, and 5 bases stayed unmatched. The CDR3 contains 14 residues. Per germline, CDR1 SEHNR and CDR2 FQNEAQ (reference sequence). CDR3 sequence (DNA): TGTGCCAGCAGCTCTCAGGGGGCGGTCTATGGCTACACCTTC. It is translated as CASSSQGAVYGYTF.

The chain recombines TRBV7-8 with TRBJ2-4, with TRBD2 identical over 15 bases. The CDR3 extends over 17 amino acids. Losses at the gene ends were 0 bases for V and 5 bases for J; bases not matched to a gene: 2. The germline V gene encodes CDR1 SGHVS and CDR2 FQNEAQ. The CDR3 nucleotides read TGTGCCAGCAGCTTAGCGGGGACTAGCGGGGGGCAAAACATTCAGTACTTC. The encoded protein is CASSLAGTSGGQNIQYF.

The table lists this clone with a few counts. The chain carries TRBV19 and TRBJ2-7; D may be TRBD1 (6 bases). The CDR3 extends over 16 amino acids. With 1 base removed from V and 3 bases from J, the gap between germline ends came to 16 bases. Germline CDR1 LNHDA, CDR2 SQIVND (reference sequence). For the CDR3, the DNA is TGTGCCAGTAGTATAGGAGGGACATCGGGCCTCTACGAGCAGTACTTC. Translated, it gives CASSIGGTSGLYEQYF.

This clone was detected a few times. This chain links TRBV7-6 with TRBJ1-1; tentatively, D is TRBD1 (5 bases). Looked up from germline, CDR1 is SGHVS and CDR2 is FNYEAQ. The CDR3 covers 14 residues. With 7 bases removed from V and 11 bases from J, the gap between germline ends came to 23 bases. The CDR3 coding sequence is TGTGCCAGCAACTCACTAGGGACGGACCTTGGGGCTTTCTTT. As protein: CASNSLGTDLGAFF.

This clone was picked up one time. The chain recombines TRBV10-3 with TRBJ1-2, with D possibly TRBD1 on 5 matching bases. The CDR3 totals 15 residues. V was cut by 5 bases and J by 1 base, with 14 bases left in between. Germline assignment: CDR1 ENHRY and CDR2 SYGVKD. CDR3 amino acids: CAISSSSGGNYGYTF. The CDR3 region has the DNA TGTGCCATCAGTTCGTCCAGCGGGGGTAACTATGGCTACACCTTC.

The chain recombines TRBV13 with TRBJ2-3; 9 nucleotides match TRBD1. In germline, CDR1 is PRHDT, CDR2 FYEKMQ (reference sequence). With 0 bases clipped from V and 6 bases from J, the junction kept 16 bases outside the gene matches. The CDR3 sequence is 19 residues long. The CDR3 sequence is CASSLGRTGTGTTEDTQYF. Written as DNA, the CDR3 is TGTGCCAGCAGCTTAGGGAGAACCGGGACAGGGACCACGGAGGATACGCAGTATTTT.

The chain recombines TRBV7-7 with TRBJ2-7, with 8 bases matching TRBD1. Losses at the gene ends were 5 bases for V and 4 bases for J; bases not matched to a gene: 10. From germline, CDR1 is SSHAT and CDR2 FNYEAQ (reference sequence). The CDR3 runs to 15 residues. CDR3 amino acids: CASSRGQGAGYEQYF. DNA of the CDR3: TGTGCCAGCAGCCGGGGGCAGGGGGCAGGGTACGAGCAGTACTTC.

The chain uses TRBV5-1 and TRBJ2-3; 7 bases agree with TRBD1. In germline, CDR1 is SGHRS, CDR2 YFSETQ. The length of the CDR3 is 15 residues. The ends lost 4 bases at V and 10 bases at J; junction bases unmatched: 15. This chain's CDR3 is CASSPTGLRQVAQYF. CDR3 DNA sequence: TGCGCCAGCAGCCCGACAGGGTTACGACAAGTTGCGCAGTATTTT.

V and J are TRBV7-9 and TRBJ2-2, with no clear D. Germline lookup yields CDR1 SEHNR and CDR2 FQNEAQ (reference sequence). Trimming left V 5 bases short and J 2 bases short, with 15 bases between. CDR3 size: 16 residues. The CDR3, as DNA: TGTGCCAGCAGCCCCCGAAGGAGCACTAACACCGGGGAGCTGTTTTTT. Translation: CASSPRRSTNTGELFF.

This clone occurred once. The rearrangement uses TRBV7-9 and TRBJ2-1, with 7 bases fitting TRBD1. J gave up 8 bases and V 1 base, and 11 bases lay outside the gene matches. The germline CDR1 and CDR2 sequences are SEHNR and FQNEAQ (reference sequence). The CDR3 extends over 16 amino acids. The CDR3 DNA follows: TGTGCCAGCAGCTTAGGTCTTGGGACAGATCTTCATGAGCAGTTCTTC. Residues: CASSLGLGTDLHEQFF.